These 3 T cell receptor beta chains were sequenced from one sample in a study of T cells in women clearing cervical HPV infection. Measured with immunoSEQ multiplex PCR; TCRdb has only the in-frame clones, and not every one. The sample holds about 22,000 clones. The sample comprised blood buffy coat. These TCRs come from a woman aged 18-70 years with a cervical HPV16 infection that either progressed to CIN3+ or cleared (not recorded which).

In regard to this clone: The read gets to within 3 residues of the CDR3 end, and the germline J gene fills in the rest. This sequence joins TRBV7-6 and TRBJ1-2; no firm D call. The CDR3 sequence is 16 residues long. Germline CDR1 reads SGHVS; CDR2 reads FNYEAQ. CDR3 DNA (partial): TGTGCCAGCAGCCAGATTAGCGGGGAAACGTACAATGAC. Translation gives CASSQISGETYND. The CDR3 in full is CASSQISGETYNDYTF.

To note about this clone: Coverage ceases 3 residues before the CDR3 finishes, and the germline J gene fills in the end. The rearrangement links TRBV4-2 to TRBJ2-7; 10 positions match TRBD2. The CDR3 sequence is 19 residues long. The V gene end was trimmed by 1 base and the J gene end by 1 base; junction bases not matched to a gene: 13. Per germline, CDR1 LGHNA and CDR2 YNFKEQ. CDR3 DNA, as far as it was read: TGTGCCAGCAGCCAAGGCGGACTAGCGGTGATCGAACTTTCCTACGAG. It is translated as CASSQGGLAVIELSYE. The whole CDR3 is CASSQGGLAVIELSYEQYF.

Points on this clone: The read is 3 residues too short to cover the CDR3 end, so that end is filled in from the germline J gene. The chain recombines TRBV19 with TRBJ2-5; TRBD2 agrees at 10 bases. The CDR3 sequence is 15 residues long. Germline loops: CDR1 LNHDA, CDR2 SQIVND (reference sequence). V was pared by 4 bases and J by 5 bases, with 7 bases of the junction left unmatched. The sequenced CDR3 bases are TGTGCCAGTAGTAGGCCTAGCGGGAGCGGTGAGACC. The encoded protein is CASSRPSGSGET. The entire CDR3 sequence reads CASSRPSGSGETQYF. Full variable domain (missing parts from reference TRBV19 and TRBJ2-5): DGGITQSPKYLFRKEGQNVTLSCEQNLNHDAMYWYRQDPGQGLRLIYYSQIVNDFQKGDIAEGYSVSREKKESFPLTVTSAQKNPTAFYLCASSRPSGSGETQYFGPGTRLLVL.